This T cell receptor beta chain was sequenced during a study of molecular identifiers for immune sequencing clone quantification. Regarding the study as a whole: More than 99% of effector molecules, versus under 1% of naive-cell molecules, belonged to clones above 20 RNA copies.

Germline CDR1 reads SGHNT; CDR2 reads YYREEE (reference sequence). The CDR3 spans 15 residues. Trimming cost V 0 bases and J 4 bases; bases outside gene matches: 5. Every naive CD8 library was made from between roughly 19,000 and 1,000,000 sorted cells with 10%, 30% or 50% RNA. Remarks on this clonotype: Its cognate antigen is unknown.

As previously described, bulk TCR libraries were made using listed TCR primers. TCRdb itself ran the PCR reads through MiXCR, one entry per CDR3 protein. The sample consists of 460,000 or so distinct CDR3 sequences, about a fifth of them appearing once. The sequenced sample was naive CD8+ T cells from blood, with Jurkat cell RNA spiked in. Described subset: FACS-sorted CD8+CD4-CCR7+CD45RA+ naive T cells. The source of this sequence is a human donor in good health. Some libraries in this study had Jurkat cell RNA spiked in. The rearrangement uses TRBV5-4 and TRBJ2-7; 9 bases are a match to TRBD1. CDR3 DNA sequence: TGTGCCAGCAGCTTGGCCTTTGGACAGGGGTACGAGCAGTACTTC. The encoded protein is CASSLAFGQGYEQYF.